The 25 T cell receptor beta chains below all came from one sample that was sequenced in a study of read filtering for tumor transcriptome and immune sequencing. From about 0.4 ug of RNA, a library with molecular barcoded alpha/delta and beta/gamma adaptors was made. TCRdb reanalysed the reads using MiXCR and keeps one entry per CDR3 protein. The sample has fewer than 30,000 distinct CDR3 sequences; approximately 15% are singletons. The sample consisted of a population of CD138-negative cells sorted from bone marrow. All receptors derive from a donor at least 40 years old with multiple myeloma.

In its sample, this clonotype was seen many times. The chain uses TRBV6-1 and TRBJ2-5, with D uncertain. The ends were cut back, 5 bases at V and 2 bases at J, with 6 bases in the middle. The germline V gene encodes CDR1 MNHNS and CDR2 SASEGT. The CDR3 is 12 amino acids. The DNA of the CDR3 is TGTGCCAGCAGTACACAACAAGAGACCCAGTACTTC. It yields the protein CASSTQQETQYF.

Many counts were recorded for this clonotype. CDR3 nucleotides: TGTGCCAGCAGCTTGATACCGGGACACCTACAGGAGAACACTGAAGCTTTCTTT. As protein: CASSLIPGHLQENTEAFF. The chain combines TRBV7-2 with TRBJ1-1; D perhaps matches TRBD1 (6 bases). Deletions cut 3 bases from V and 1 base from J, with 21 bases between. Germline V lookup: CDR1 SGHTA, CDR2 FQGNSA. The CDR3 is 18 residues long.

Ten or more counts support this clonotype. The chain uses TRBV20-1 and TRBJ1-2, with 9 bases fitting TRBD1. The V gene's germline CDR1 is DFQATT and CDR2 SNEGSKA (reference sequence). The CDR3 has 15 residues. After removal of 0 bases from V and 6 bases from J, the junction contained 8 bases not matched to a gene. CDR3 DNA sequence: TGCAGTGCTAGAGACACGAACAGGGGGCGTAATGGCTACACCTTC. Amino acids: CSARDTNRGRNGYTF.

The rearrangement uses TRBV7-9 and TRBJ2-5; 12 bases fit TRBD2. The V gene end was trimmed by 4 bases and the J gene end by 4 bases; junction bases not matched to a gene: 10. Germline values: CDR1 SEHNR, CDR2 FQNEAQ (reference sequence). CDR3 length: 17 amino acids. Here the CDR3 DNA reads TGTGCCAGCAGCTCTATGACTAGCGGGAGCGACGGAGAGACCCAGTACTTC. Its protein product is CASSSMTSGSDGETQYF.

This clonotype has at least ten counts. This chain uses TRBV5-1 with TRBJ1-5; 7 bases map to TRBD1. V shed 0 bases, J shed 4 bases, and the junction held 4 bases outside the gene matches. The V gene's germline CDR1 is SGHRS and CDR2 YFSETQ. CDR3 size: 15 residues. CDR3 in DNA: TGCGCCAGCAGCTTGGAGGGACAGAGAAATCAGCCCCAGCATTTT. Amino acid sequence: CASSLEGQRNQPQHF.

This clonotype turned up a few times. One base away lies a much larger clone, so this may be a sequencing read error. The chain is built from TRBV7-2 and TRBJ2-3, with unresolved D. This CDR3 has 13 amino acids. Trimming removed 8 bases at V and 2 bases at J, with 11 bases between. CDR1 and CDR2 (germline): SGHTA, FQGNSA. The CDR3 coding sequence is TGTGCCAGCGGCCCACGACTCACAGATACGCAGTATTTT. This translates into CASGPRLTDTQYF.

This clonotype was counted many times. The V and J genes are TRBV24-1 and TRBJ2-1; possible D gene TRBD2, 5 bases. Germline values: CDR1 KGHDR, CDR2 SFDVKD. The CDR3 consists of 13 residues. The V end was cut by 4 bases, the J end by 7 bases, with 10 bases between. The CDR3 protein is CATSDRPGNEQFF. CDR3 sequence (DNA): TGTGCCACCAGTGACCGCCCGGGGAATGAGCAGTTCTTC.

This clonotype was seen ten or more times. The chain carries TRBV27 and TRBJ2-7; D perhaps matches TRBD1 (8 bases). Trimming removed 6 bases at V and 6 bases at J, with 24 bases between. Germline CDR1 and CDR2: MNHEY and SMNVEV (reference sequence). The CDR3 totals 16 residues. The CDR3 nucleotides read TGTGCCAGCAGAGGGGGGGGCGGGACAGGCCTCGCCGAGCAGTACTTC. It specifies CASRGGGGTGLAEQYF.

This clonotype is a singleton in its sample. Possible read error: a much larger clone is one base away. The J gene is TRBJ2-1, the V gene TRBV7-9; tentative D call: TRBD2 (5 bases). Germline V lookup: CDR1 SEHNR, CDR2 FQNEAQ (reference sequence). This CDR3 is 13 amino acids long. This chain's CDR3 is CASSGSSYDEQFF. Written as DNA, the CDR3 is TGTGCCAGCTCGGGATCGAGCTACGATGAGCAGTTCTTC.

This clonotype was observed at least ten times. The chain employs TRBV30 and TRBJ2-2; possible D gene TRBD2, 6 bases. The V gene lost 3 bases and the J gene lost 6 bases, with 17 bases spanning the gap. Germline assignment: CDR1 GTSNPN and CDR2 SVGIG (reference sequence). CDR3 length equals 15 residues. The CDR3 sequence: CAWRRPSEDAGELFF. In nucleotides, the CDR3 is TGTGCCTGGAGGCGCCCTAGCGAGGATGCCGGGGAGCTGTTTTTT.

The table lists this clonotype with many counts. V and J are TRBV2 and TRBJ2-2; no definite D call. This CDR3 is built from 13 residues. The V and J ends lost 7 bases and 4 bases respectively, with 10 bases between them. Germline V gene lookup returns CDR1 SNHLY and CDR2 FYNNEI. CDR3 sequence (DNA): TGTGCCAGCACCTTCGACCCCACCGGGGAGCTGTTTTTT. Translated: CASTFDPTGELFF.

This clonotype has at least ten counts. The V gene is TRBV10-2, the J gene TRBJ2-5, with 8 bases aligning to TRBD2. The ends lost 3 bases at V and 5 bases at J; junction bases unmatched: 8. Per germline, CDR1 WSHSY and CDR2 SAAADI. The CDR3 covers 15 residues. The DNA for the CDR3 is TGCGCCAGCAGTGAATGGGCAGCGGGAGAGGAGACCCAGTACTTC. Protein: CASSEWAAGEETQYF.

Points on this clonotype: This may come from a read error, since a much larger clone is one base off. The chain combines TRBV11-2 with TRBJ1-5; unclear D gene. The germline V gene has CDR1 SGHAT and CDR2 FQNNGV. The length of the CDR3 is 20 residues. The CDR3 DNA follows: TGTGCCAGCAGCTTAGGACATGCAAAGGGTGAGGCCAACGGCAATCAGACCCAGCATTTT. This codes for CASSLGHAKGEANGNQTQHF.

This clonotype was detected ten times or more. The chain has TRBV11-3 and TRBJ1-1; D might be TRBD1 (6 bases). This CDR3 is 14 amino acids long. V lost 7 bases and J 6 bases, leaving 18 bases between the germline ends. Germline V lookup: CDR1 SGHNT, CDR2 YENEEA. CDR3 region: CASTQGRIYAEAFF. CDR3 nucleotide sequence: TGTGCCAGCACCCAGGGGCGGATCTATGCTGAAGCTTTCTTT.

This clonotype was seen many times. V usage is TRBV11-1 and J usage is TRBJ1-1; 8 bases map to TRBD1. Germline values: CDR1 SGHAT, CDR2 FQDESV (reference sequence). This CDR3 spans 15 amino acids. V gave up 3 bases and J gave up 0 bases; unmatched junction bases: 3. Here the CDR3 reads CASSFAGGLNTEAFF. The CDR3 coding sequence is TGTGCCAGCAGCTTCGCAGGGGGCTTGAACACTGAAGCTTTCTTT.

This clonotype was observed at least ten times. In nucleotides, the CDR3 is TGTGCCAGCAGCGAAGGGACTAGCGGTTTGCAGTTCTTC. Its translation: CASSEGTSGLQFF. The chain is built from TRBV9 and TRBJ2-1, with 11 bases aligning to TRBD2. CDR3 length equals 13 residues. With V trimmed by 3 bases and J by 12 bases, 5 bases remained unmatched. The germline gives CDR1 SGDLS, CDR2 YYNGEE.

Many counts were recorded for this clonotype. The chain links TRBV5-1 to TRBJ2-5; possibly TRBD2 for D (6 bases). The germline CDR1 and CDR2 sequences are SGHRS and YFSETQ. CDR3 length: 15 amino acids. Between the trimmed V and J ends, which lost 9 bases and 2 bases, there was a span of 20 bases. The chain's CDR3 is CATSSLGGDQETQYF. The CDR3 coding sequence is TGCGCCACCTCTTCACTAGGAGGGGATCAAGAGACCCAGTACTTC.

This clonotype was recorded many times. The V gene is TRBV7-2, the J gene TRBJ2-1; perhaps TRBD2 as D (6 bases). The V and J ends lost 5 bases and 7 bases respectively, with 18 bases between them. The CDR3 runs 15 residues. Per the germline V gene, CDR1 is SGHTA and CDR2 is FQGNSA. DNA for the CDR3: TGTGCCAGCAGCCCTGGAGGGTTCCGAAGGAATGAGCAGTTCTTC. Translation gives CASSPGGFRRNEQFF.

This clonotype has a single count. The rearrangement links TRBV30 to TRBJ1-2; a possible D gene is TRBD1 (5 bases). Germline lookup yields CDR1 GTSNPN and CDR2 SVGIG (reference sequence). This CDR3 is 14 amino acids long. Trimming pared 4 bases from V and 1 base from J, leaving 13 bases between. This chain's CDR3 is CAWNPGHRNYGYTF. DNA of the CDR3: TGTGCCTGGAACCCCGGACACCGTAACTATGGCTACACCTTC.

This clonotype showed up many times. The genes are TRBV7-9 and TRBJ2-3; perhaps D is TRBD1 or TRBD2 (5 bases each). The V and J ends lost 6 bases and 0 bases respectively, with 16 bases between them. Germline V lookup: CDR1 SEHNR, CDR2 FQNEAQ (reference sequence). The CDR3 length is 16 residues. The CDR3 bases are TGTGCCAGCAGGGCCAAGGGGACCCTCAGCACAGATACGCAGTATTTT. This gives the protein CASRAKGTLSTDTQYF. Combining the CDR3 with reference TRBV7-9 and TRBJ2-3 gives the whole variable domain DTGVSQNPRHKITKRGQNVTFRCDPISEHNRLYWYRQTLGQGPEFLTYFQNEAQLEKSRLLSDRFSAERPKGSFSTLEIQRTEQGDSAMYLCASRAKGTLSTDTQYFGPGTRLTVL.

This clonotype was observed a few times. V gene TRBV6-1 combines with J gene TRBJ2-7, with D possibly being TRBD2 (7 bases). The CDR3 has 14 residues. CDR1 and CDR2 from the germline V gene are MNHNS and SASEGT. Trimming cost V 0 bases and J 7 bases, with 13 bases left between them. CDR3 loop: CASSEARGGGEQYF. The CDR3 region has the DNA TGTGCCAGCAGTGAAGCTCGCGGGGGCGGGGAGCAGTACTTC.

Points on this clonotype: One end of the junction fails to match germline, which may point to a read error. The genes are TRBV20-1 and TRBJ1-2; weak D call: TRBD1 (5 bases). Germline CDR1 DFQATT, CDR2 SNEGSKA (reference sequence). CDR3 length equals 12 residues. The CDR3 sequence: CRASDRDYGYTF. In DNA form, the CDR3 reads TGCCGTGCTTCAGACCGGGACTATGGCTACACGTTC.

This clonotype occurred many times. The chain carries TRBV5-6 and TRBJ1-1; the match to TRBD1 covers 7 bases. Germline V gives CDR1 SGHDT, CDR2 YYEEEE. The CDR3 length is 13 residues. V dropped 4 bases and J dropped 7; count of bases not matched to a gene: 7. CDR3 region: CASSRDSRSEAFF. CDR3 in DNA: TGTGCCAGCAGCAGGGACAGCCGAAGTGAAGCTTTCTTT.

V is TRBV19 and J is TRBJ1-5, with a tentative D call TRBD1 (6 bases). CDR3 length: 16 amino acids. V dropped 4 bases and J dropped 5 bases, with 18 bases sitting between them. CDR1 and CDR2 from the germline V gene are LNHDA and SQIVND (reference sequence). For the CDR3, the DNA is TGTGCCAGTAGTACGCAAACAGGGAGGGTAGATCAGCCCCAGCATTTT. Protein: CASSTQTGRVDQPQHF. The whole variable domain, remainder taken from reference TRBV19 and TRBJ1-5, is DGGITQSPKYLFRKEGQNVTLSCEQNLNHDAMYWYRQDPGQGLRLIYYSQIVNDFQKGDIAEGYSVSREKKESFPLTVTSAQKNPTAFYLCASSTQTGRVDQPQHFGDGTRLSIL.

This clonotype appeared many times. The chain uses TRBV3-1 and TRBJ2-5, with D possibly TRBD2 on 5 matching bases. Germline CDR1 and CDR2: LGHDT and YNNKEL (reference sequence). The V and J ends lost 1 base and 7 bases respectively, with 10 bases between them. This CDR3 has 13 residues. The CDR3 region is CASSQVDRGTQYF. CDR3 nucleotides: TGTGCCAGCAGCCAAGTTGACCGGGGGACCCAGTACTTC.